The 23 T cell receptor beta chains below all came from one sample that was sequenced in a study of graft-versus-host responses after intestinal transplantation. The antigens of these receptors remain unknown. Profiling relied on immunoSEQ multiplex PCR, and the TCRdb table lists in-frame clones only, not all of them. In the table there are approximately 100,000 clones, roughly 93% of which are singletons. Specimen: unstimulated CD8+ T cells sorted from spleen or lymph node cells, collected before intestinal transplant. All receptors derive from a human donor who received an intestinal transplant.

The chain combines TRBV16 with TRBJ2-2; D remains ambiguous. The germline V and J ends were trimmed by 0 bases and 3 bases, with 5 bases remaining between them. The germline V gene has CDR1 KGHSY and CDR2 FQNENV. There are 14 residues in the CDR3. The CDR3 nucleotides are TGTGCCAGCAGCCAATCCACTGACACCGGGGAGCTGTTTTTT. Translation: CASSQSTDTGELFF.

The chain is built from TRBV27 and TRBJ2-1; TRBD2 matches 9 bases. CDR3 length: 15 residues. Looked up from germline, CDR1 is MNHEY and CDR2 is SMNVEV (reference sequence). V gave up 1 base and J gave up 7 bases; unmatched junction bases: 5. The CDR3 sequence is CASSLLAGAGNEQFF. DNA of the CDR3: TGTGCCAGCAGTTTATTAGCGGGAGCCGGGAATGAGCAGTTCTTC.

CDR3 bases: TGTGCCAGCAGTGTTGATGGGGATGGAACAGGGAGCTCCTACAATGAGCAGTTCTTC. Translating gives CASSVDGDGTGSSYNEQFF. The rearrangement links TRBV2 to TRBJ2-1; D may be TRBD1 (6 bases). Germline V CDR1 and CDR2: SNHLY, FYNNEI. Trimming removed 4 bases from V and 0 bases from J, with 22 bases in between. This CDR3 is 19 amino acids long.

The gene calls are TRBV7-9 and TRBJ2-1, with 8 bases identical to TRBD1. J lost 7 bases, V lost 5 bases, and 10 bases had no gene match. CDR1 SEHNR and CDR2 FQNEAQ come from the germline V gene (reference sequence). The CDR3 extends over 15 amino acids. In nucleotides, the CDR3 is TGTGCCAGCAGCCGATCGGGACAGGACAAGAATGAGCAGTTCTTC. Its translation: CASSRSGQDKNEQFF.

V gene TRBV7-2 combines with J gene TRBJ2-1, with 8 bases that match TRBD2. J was trimmed by 10 bases and V by 3 bases; bases with no gene match: 2. Looked up from germline, CDR1 is SGHTA and CDR2 is FQGNSA. The CDR3 totals 12 residues. Written as DNA, the CDR3 is TGTGCCAGCAGCTTCACGGGGGGGGAGCAGTTCTTC. Protein product: CASSFTGGEQFF.

This clone came up once. This chain links TRBV5-8 with TRBJ2-5; D might be TRBD1 or TRBD2, each matching 6 bases. V lost 1 base and J lost 5, with 9 bases in between. The CDR3 loop spans 13 amino acids. Germline V gene sequence: CDR1 SGHTS, CDR2 YDEGEE. The CDR3 is CASSLRGGETQYF. The CDR3 DNA reads TGTGCCAGCAGCTTGCGAGGGGGGGAGACCCAGTACTTC.

The chain couples TRBV6-1 to TRBJ1-5; D is undetermined. V lost 1 base, J lost 4 bases, and 17 bases lay in between. This CDR3 spans 17 amino acids. The germline V gene encodes CDR1 MNHNS and CDR2 SASEGT. CDR3 nucleotides: TGTGCCAGCAGTGAAGGTTGGCAGGACCCTAGGAATCAGCCCCAGCATTTT. Amino acid sequence: CASSEGWQDPRNQPQHF.

The rearrangement uses TRBV13 and TRBJ2-7; D possibly corresponds to TRBD1 (6 bases). From germline, CDR1 is PRHDT and CDR2 FYEKMQ (reference sequence). CDR3 length: 14 residues. V was cut by 1 base and J by 7 bases, with 14 bases left in between. CDR3 sequence: CASSLASGQREQYF. In nucleotides, the CDR3 is TGTGCCAGCAGCTTAGCTTCCGGACAGAGAGAGCAGTACTTC. The complete variable domain, with remaining parts taken from reference TRBV13 and TRBJ2-7, reads AAGVIQSPRHLIKEKRETATLKCYPIPRHDTVYWYQQGPGQDPQFLISFYEKMQSDKGSIPDRFSAQQFSDYHSELNMSSLELGDSALYFCASSLASGQREQYFGPGTRLTVT.

In its sample, this clone was seen a few times. J is TRBJ1-6 and V is TRBV19; TRBD1 matches 8 bases. The germline V gene has CDR1 LNHDA and CDR2 SQIVND (reference sequence). CDR3 size: 15 residues. V trimming: 5 bases; J trimming: 7 bases; junction bases outside the gene matches: 7. In DNA, the CDR3 is TGTGCCAGTAGTTCCGGGACAGGCTTCAATTCACCCCTCCACTTT. As protein: CASSSGTGFNSPLHF.

The chain uses TRBV7-6 and TRBJ2-7; D tentatively fits TRBD1 or TRBD2 (5 bases each). The germline CDR1 and CDR2 sequences are SGHVS and FNYEAQ. Trimming cost V 5 bases and J 2 bases, with 13 bases left between them. This CDR3 has 14 amino acids. DNA for the CDR3: TGTGCCAGCAGCACCGGGACGGTGACCTACGAGCAGTACTTC. It translates to CASSTGTVTYEQYF.

V usage is TRBV9 and J usage is TRBJ2-3; D possibly corresponds to TRBD2 (6 bases). There are 14 residues in the CDR3. Between the trimmed V and J ends, which lost 0 bases and 4 bases, there was a span of 9 bases. CDR1 and CDR2 (germline): SGDLS, YYNGEE. The CDR3 bases are TGTGCCAGCAGCGTAGGGAGGGGAGCAGATACGCAGTATTTT. Its translation: CASSVGRGADTQYF.

The chain links TRBV11-2 to TRBJ2-7; weak D call: TRBD2 (6 bases). The V and J ends lost 2 bases and 2 bases respectively, with 10 bases between them. The germline gives CDR1 SGHAT, CDR2 FQNNGV. The CDR3 has 14 amino acids. The CDR3 spells CASSLLGSTYEQYF. The CDR3 DNA follows: TGTGCCAGCAGCTTACTCGGGAGTACCTACGAGCAGTACTTC.

This chain connects TRBV5-5 to TRBJ2-3; D gene unclear. V was clipped by 0 bases and J by 6 bases, with 14 bases between them. Germline loops: CDR1 SGHKS, CDR2 YYEKEE (reference sequence). The length of the CDR3 is 15 residues. In DNA, the CDR3 is TGTGCCAGCAGCTTGGAGGGCCCCTCCCCCGATACGCAGTATTTT. Translation gives CASSLEGPSPDTQYF.

The chain carries TRBV5-1 and TRBJ2-7, with D maybe TRBD2 (5 bases). CDR3 length: 14 amino acids. Trimming removed 4 bases from V and 5 bases from J, with 16 bases in between. Germline V lookup: CDR1 SGHRS, CDR2 YFSETQ. In nucleotides, the CDR3 is TGCGCCAGCAGCCCTACCGGGGTTCCCAACGAGCAGTACTTC. It yields the protein CASSPTGVPNEQYF.

The chain joins TRBV27 to TRBJ2-2; tentatively, D is TRBD1 or TRBD2 (5 bases each). Trimming left V 7 bases short and J 4 bases short, with 10 bases between. The CDR3 is made up of 13 amino acids. The germline gives CDR1 MNHEY, CDR2 SMNVEV (reference sequence). As DNA, the CDR3 is TGTGCCAGCAAAGAGGGGATCACCGGGGAGCTGTTTTTT. Its protein is CASKEGITGELFF.

The rearrangement links TRBV5-6 to TRBJ2-5; D uncertain. This CDR3 has 15 amino acids. Trimming pared 0 bases from V and 2 bases from J, leaving 11 bases between. Germline-derived CDR1 and CDR2 are SGHDT and YYEEEE. CDR3 coding DNA: TGTGCCAGCAGCTTGGTACTCTTACCTCAAGAGACCCAGTACTTC. This translates into CASSLVLLPQETQYF.

This rearrangement joins TRBV5-4 to TRBJ2-1, with 11 bases identical to TRBD2. Trimming removed 4 bases from V and 10 bases from J; junction bases left unmatched: 13. CDR3 length equals 16 residues. The germline V gene has CDR1 SGHNT and CDR2 YYREEE (reference sequence). For the CDR3, the DNA is TGTGCCAGCAGCCACTTTAGCGGGGGGGCCAGTGGAGAGCAGTTCTTC. Translating gives CASSHFSGGASGEQFF.

This clone was counted a single time. CDR3 coding DNA: TGTGCCAGCAGTGAAAGTGGCAGCAGCTATGGCTACACCTTC. Translating it yields CASSESGSSYGYTF. This chain joins TRBV6-5 and TRBJ1-2, with D uncertain. CDR1 and CDR2 (germline): MNHEY, SVGAGI. The CDR3 runs to 14 residues. With 5 bases removed from V and 4 bases from J, the gap between germline ends came to 14 bases.

This sequence joins TRBV13 and TRBJ2-7; the D is unclear. V gave up 1 base and J gave up 3 bases, with 4 bases separating them. Germline CDR1 is PRHDT and CDR2 is FYEKMQ (reference sequence). The CDR3 runs to 12 residues. The CDR3 region has the DNA TGTGCCAGCAGCTTAGAGGGCTACGAGCAGTACTTC. It specifies CASSLEGYEQYF.

This sequence joins TRBV5-8 and TRBJ1-1; the D is unclear. V was shortened by 7 bases and J by 3 bases, with 13 bases between the two germline ends. This CDR3 contains 13 residues. The germline CDR1 and CDR2 sequences are SGHTS and YDEGEE. The CDR3 reads CASLGNRHTEAFF. In DNA, the CDR3 is TGTGCCAGCCTGGGGAACAGACACACTGAAGCTTTCTTT.

The chain recombines TRBV29-1 with TRBJ2-6, with a weak D call TRBD2 (6 bases). This CDR3 contains 12 residues. V was pared by 7 bases and J by 7 bases, with 11 bases between. From germline, CDR1 is SQVTM and CDR2 ANQGSEA. The CDR3 loop is CSGMEGANVLTF. In nucleotides, the CDR3 is TGCAGCGGGATGGAGGGAGCCAACGTCCTGACTTTC.

This chain links TRBV6-1 with TRBJ2-1, with 13 bases lining up with TRBD2. The CDR3 loop spans 18 amino acids. V dropped 4 bases and J dropped 6; count of bases not matched to a gene: 12. Germline-derived CDR1 and CDR2 are MNHNS and SASEGT. CDR3 sequence reads: CASSAGTSGEVLFNEQFF. The DNA for the CDR3 is TGTGCCAGCAGTGCCGGGACTAGCGGGGAGGTCCTATTCAATGAGCAGTTCTTC.

The J gene is TRBJ2-7, the V gene TRBV7-6; D uncertain. The CDR3 consists of 14 residues. Germline V lookup: CDR1 SGHVS, CDR2 FNYEAQ. V dropped 1 base and J dropped 3 bases, with 10 bases sitting between them. CDR3 DNA sequence: TGTGCCAGCAGCTTAGGAGGCGACGGCTACGAGCAGTACTTC. Its translation is CASSLGGDGYEQYF.